This passage covers 27 T cell receptor beta chains from one sample sequenced in a study of response to subunit inactivated influenza vaccine. TCRdb recomputed calls from the RT-PCR reads with MiXCR, one row per CDR3 protein. The top ten hold 10% of the sample, which has about 310,000 distinct CDR3 sequences, just over 20% seen once. Specimen: PBMCs from blood, collected about 20 months after vaccination. The receptors here all came from a man in his fifties or sixties who received an inactivated influenza vaccine.

This clonotype was observed at least ten times. This sequence joins TRBV29-1 and TRBJ1-2; a weak D match, TRBD1 (6 bases). The CDR3 consists of 13 residues. Germline V CDR1 and CDR2: SQVTM, ANQGSEA. The germline V and J ends were trimmed by 6 bases and 7 bases, with 18 bases remaining between them. CDR3 region: CSVTTRTVRGYTF. The CDR3 DNA follows: TGCAGCGTGACGACGCGGACAGTACGTGGCTACACCTTC.

The chain has TRBV30 and TRBJ2-3; unclear D gene. V was cut by 0 bases and J by 12 bases, with 13 bases left in between. From germline, CDR1 is GTSNPN and CDR2 SVGIG (reference sequence). This CDR3 has 12 residues. The CDR3 spells CAWSVGNSLQYF. CDR3 DNA sequence: TGTGCCTGGAGTGTAGGAAACAGCTTACAGTATTTT.

This chain joins TRBV12-3 or TRBV12-4 and TRBJ2-2; D may be TRBD2 (5 bases). Trimming stripped 6 bases from V and 3 bases from J, with 11 bases between. The CDR3 is made up of 14 amino acids. This CDR3 reads CASSLRGYTGELFF. CDR3 DNA sequence: TGTGCCAGCAGCCTGCGCGGGTACACCGGGGAGCTGTTTTTT.

The genes are TRBV29-1 and TRBJ2-1, with D maybe TRBD2 (5 bases). The CDR3 runs 12 residues. CDR1 is SQVTM, CDR2 ANQGSEA, per germline. Between the trimmed V and J ends, which lost 8 bases and 6 bases, there was a span of 14 bases. The CDR3, as DNA: TGCAGCCTTGGCGCTAGCAGCAATGAGCAGTTCTTC. Its protein product is CSLGASSNEQFF.

The chain is built from TRBV5-1 and TRBJ1-5, with 9 bases identical to TRBD1. The V gene's germline CDR1 is SGHRS and CDR2 YFSETQ. J gave up 4 bases and V 0 bases, and 2 bases lay outside the gene matches. The CDR3 length is 15 residues. The CDR3 loop is CASSLGTGENQPQHF. The CDR3 region has the DNA TGCGCCAGCAGCTTGGGGACAGGGGAGAATCAGCCCCAGCATTTT.

This clonotype came up many times. The V call is TRBV29-1, the J call TRBJ2-3; possibly TRBD2 for D (5 bases). Per the germline V gene, CDR1 is SQVTM and CDR2 is ANQGSEA. With 6 bases removed from V and 6 bases from J, the gap between germline ends came to 13 bases. This CDR3 contains 12 residues. CDR3 in DNA: TGCAGCGTGAGCCAAGCGGTGGATACGCAGTATTTT. Translated, it gives CSVSQAVDTQYF.

The V gene is TRBV7-9, the J gene TRBJ2-2; D gene uncertain. This CDR3 region has 13 residues. Trimming left V 8 bases short and J 2 bases short, with 9 bases between. Looked up from germline, CDR1 is SEHNR and CDR2 is FQNEAQ (reference sequence). CDR3 amino acids: CASLHSNTGELFF. DNA of the CDR3: TGTGCCAGCCTACATTCAAACACCGGGGAGCTGTTTTTT.

This rearrangement joins TRBV7-9 to TRBJ1-1; possibly TRBD1 for D (6 bases). Germline V gives CDR1 SEHNR, CDR2 FQNEAQ (reference sequence). The CDR3 sequence is 16 residues long. V shed 1 base and J shed 0 bases, with 12 bases lying between them. This CDR3 reads CASSLGQGRMNTEAFF. The CDR3 coding sequence is TGTGCCAGCAGCTTAGGGCAGGGGCGCATGAACACTGAAGCTTTCTTT.

The chain has TRBV6-5 and TRBJ2-1; D call uncertain. Trimming cost V 2 bases and J 5 bases, with 7 bases left between them. This CDR3 is built from 13 residues. CDR1 is MNHEY and CDR2 is SVGAGI in the germline V gene. The CDR3 sequence is CASSYGRHNEQFF. The CDR3 nucleotides read TGTGCCAGCAGTTACGGCAGGCACAATGAGCAGTTCTTC.

The sample holds a few counts of this clonotype. This chain links TRBV5-1 with TRBJ2-7, with TRBD2 matching 10 bases. The junction had 7 bases not matched to a gene; V was cut back by 6 bases and J by 7 bases. Germline V gives CDR1 SGHRS, CDR2 YFSETQ. The CDR3 loop spans 13 amino acids. Here the CDR3 reads CASTPSGGLEQYF. As DNA, the CDR3 is TGCGCCAGCACCCCTAGCGGGGGCCTGGAGCAGTACTTC.

The CDR3 sequence: CASSPPKNEQFF. The CDR3 DNA follows: TGTGCCAGCAGTCCTCCAAAAAATGAGCAGTTCTTC. This chain connects TRBV28 to TRBJ2-1; no reliable D call. There are 12 residues in the CDR3. The ends were cut back, 5 bases at V and 7 bases at J, with 9 bases in the middle. The germline V gene has CDR1 MDHEN and CDR2 SYDVKM.

In its sample, this clonotype was seen a few times. This chain links TRBV9 with TRBJ1-2; D is unresolved. V lost 0 bases and J 8 bases, leaving 17 bases between the germline ends. Germline V lookup: CDR1 SGDLS, CDR2 YYNGEE. The CDR3 consists of 15 residues. The CDR3 protein is CASSVGKGPMGGYTF. The CDR3 coding sequence is TGTGCCAGCAGCGTAGGGAAGGGCCCCATGGGAGGCTACACCTTC.

The chain is built from TRBV29-1 and TRBJ1-1; 9 bases line up with TRBD1. The germline V gene encodes CDR1 SQVTM and CDR2 ANQGSEA. Germline trimming cut 4 bases from V and 5 bases from J; bases unmatched to any gene: 5. This CDR3 has 13 amino acids. The CDR3 sequence: CSVVGTGMTEAFF. The CDR3 nucleotides are TGCAGCGTTGTGGGGACAGGGATGACTGAAGCTTTCTTT. Based on the CDR3 plus reference TRBV29-1 and TRBJ1-1, the full variable domain is SAVISQKPSRDICQRGTSLTIQCQVDSQVTMMFWYRQQPGQSLTLIATANQGSEATYESGFVIDKFPISRPNLTFSTLTVSNMSPEDSSIYLCSVVGTGMTEAFFGQGTRLTVV.

The chain joins TRBV20-1 to TRBJ2-1; no clear D gene. The CDR3 runs 15 residues. Trimming stripped 6 bases from V and 5 bases from J, with 20 bases between. CDR1 and CDR2 from the germline V gene are DFQATT and SNEGSKA (reference sequence). The CDR3 protein is CSAVYPGGPHNEQFF. CDR3 sequence (DNA): TGCAGTGCCGTATATCCCGGTGGGCCGCACAATGAGCAGTTCTTC.

This chain joins TRBV7-2 and TRBJ2-5; TRBD2 agrees at 7 bases. This CDR3 spans 14 amino acids. CDR1 and CDR2 (germline): SGHTA, FQGNSA. The trim removed 2 bases at V and 4 bases at J, leaving 4 bases unmatched. For the CDR3, the DNA is TGTGCCAGCAGCTTACGCGGGAGTTTAGAGACCCAGTACTTC. It yields the protein CASSLRGSLETQYF.

The chain couples TRBV18 to TRBJ1-1; tentatively, D is TRBD1 (5 bases). The germline V gene has CDR1 KGHSH and CDR2 LQKENI. This CDR3 has 14 amino acids. V was shortened by 5 bases and J by 5 bases, with 15 bases between the two germline ends. The CDR3 is CASSSQEAGTEAFF. The CDR3 DNA reads as TGTGCCAGCTCATCACAGGAAGCGGGGACTGAAGCTTTCTTT. Supplemented by reference TRBV18 and TRBJ1-1, the full variable domain reads NAGVMQNPRHLVRRRGQEARLRCSPMKGHSHVYWYRQLPEEGLKFMVYLQKENIIDESGMPKERFSAEFPKEGPSILRIQQVVRGDSAAYFCASSSQEAGTEAFFGQGTRLTVV.

The chain carries TRBV19 and TRBJ1-4, with TRBD1 matching 10 bases. Per germline, CDR1 LNHDA and CDR2 SQIVND (reference sequence). J was trimmed by 8 bases and V by 5 bases; bases with no gene match: 8. This CDR3 has 15 residues. The CDR3 protein is CASSATGTGDEKLFF. The DNA of the CDR3 is TGTGCCAGTAGTGCAACCGGGACAGGGGACGAAAAACTGTTTTTT.

This chain uses TRBV6-1 with TRBJ2-5; 8 nucleotides match TRBD1. The CDR3 is 15 amino acids. J was trimmed by 2 bases and V by 5 bases; bases with no gene match: 7. Germline values: CDR1 MNHNS, CDR2 SASEGT. CDR3 loop: CASSRRHRGQETQYF. CDR3 coding DNA: TGTGCCAGCAGTCGAAGACACAGGGGGCAAGAGACCCAGTACTTC.

This clonotype was detected many times. The chain is built from TRBV4-2 and TRBJ1-3; D is unclear. The V and J ends lost 4 bases and 4 bases respectively, with 17 bases between them. The CDR3 length is 16 residues. Per germline, CDR1 LGHNA and CDR2 YNFKEQ. CDR3 protein: CASSPEGTAGGNTIYF. CDR3 DNA sequence: TGTGCCAGCAGCCCGGAGGGAACGGCCGGGGGAAACACCATATATTTT.

This clonotype occurred a few times. The chain employs TRBV9 and TRBJ2-2, with a tentative D call TRBD1 (7 bases). The CDR3 extends over 16 amino acids. CDR1 and CDR2 from the germline V gene are SGDLS and YYNGEE. V gave up 7 bases and J gave up 7 bases, with 23 bases separating them. CDR3 loop: CASRPSSAPGGGELFF. The CDR3 nucleotides are TGTGCCAGCCGACCTTCTAGCGCCCCAGGGGGCGGGGAGCTGTTTTTT.

The chain has TRBV5-1 and TRBJ1-4; the D is unclear. The CDR3 runs to 14 residues. Germline values: CDR1 SGHRS, CDR2 YFSETQ. V was clipped by 0 bases and J by 3 bases, with 6 bases between them. The CDR3 region is CASSLDSPNEKLFF. CDR3 bases: TGCGCCAGCAGCTTGGACAGTCCTAATGAAAAACTGTTTTTT.

The genes are TRBV4-1 and TRBJ2-2; D uncertain. Germline V lookup: CDR1 MGHRA, CDR2 YSYEKL. V lost 1 base to trimming and J lost 2 bases, with 5 bases between them. The CDR3 runs 14 residues. The CDR3 coding sequence is TGCGCCAGCAGCCAAGCCCTAAACACCGGGGAGCTGTTTTTT. This gives the protein CASSQALNTGELFF.

The chain uses TRBV29-1 and TRBJ2-1; D gene uncertain. Germline-derived CDR1 and CDR2 are SQVTM and ANQGSEA. CDR3 length equals 13 residues. The germline V and J ends were trimmed by 3 bases and 8 bases, with 14 bases remaining between them. The CDR3 loop is CSVEDPILHEQFF. In DNA form, the CDR3 reads TGCAGCGTTGAGGATCCTATCCTCCATGAGCAGTTCTTC.

This clonotype was counted only a few times. V gene TRBV15 combines with J gene TRBJ2-1; D not resolved. The CDR3 is 12 residues long. V was pared by 0 bases and J by 9 bases, with 6 bases between. Germline lookup yields CDR1 LNHNV and CDR2 YYDKDF (reference sequence). The CDR3 protein is CATSRDIGEQFF. In nucleotides, the CDR3 is TGTGCCACCAGCAGAGATATCGGTGAGCAGTTCTTC.

In its sample, this clonotype was seen a few times. The chain couples TRBV4-3 to TRBJ2-7; D call uncertain. This CDR3 region has 15 residues. In germline, CDR1 is LGHNA, CDR2 YSLEER. V lost 0 bases to trimming and J lost 6 bases, with 15 bases between them. DNA of the CDR3: TGCGCCAGCAGCCAAGATCACAGTTACTTCGGCGAGCAGTACTTC. Protein sequence: CASSQDHSYFGEQYF.

The chain employs TRBV2 and TRBJ2-1; 7 bases line up with TRBD1. The CDR3 extends over 10 amino acids. The V gene end was trimmed by 4 bases and the J gene end by 15 bases; junction bases not matched to a gene: 3. CDR1 and CDR2 (germline): SNHLY, FYNNEI. CDR3 nucleotide sequence: TGTGCCAGCAGTGTGGGACAGTGGTTCTTC. Translated, it gives CASSVGQWFF. The whole variable domain, filled in from reference TRBV2 and TRBJ2-1, reads EPEVTQTPSHQVTQMGQEVILRCVPISNHLYFYWYRQILGQKVEFLVSFYNNEISEKSEIFDDQFSVERPDGSNFTLKIRSTKLEDSAMYFCASSVGQWFFGPGTRLTVL.

This clonotype was seen a handful of times. The chain carries TRBV6-1 and TRBJ1-6; TRBD1 is a possible D gene (5 bases). The CDR3 length is 16 residues. Trimming cost V 7 bases and J 1 base, with 14 bases left between them. CDR1 MNHNS and CDR2 SASEGT come from the germline V gene. This CDR3 reads CASTQGTRSYNSPLHF. DNA for the CDR3: TGTGCCAGCACCCAGGGCACTCGGTCCTATAATTCACCCCTCCACTTT.